Each of the 32 T cell receptor beta chains below was sequenced from the same sample in a study of T cells expressing NK-cell markers. TCRdb reprocessed the 5' RACE reads and stores each CDR3 protein as one record, lacking DNA. This table holds some 600,000 distinct CDR3 sequences. The sequenced material came from blood T cells: a sorted CD56 or NKG2C T cell subset, CD4+ or CD8+ T cells, or bulk PBMC T cells (not recorded which). These receptors came from a man younger than 30 in good health.

The rearrangement uses TRBV29-1 and TRBJ2-5; TCRdb proposes TRBD2, but this gene call is untestable without DNA. Germline-derived CDR1 and CDR2 are SQVTM and ANQGSEA. This CDR3 spans 17 amino acids. CDR3 loop: CSLERGTSGRAWETQYF.

The chain is built from TRBV5-1 and TRBJ2-1; TCRdb names TRBD2, which stays unverified in the absence of DNA. CDR3 length: 19 residues. Germline lookup yields CDR1 SGHRS and CDR2 YFSETQ. The CDR3 loop reads CASSREARIGPGVVNEQFF.

The CDR3 sequence: CASSQRPARNTGELFF. V gene TRBV12-3 or TRBV12-4 combines with J gene TRBJ2-2; TCRdb calls TRBD2, which cannot be checked without DNA. The CDR3 has 16 amino acids.

V gene TRBV12-3 or TRBV12-4 combines with J gene TRBJ2-1; TCRdb indicates TRBD1, and absent DNA this call remains unverified. The CDR3 totals 18 residues. The CDR3: CASSLYPQERGRIYEQFF.

The V and J genes are TRBV19 and TRBJ1-1. Germline CDR1 and CDR2: LNHDA and SQIVND (reference sequence). The CDR3 is 16 amino acids. The CDR3 protein is CASSIFGRGPNTEAFF.

J is TRBJ1-1 and V is TRBV6-2 or TRBV6-3; the D call from TCRdb, TRBD1, cannot be confirmed without DNA. Per germline, CDR1 MNHEY and CDR2 SVGEGT. The CDR3 has 16 residues. This CDR3 reads CASSTLFQGANTEAFF.

This chain links TRBV4-2 with TRBJ2-2; TCRdb's D call of TRBD2 is untestable without DNA. The CDR3 has 15 residues. The germline CDR1 and CDR2 sequences are LGHNA and YNFKEQ. This CDR3 reads CASNHDSGSAGELFF.

This chain connects TRBV24-1 to TRBJ2-1. Germline V gene sequence: CDR1 KGHDR, CDR2 SFDVKD. The CDR3 contains 15 residues. CDR3 residues: CATSGSSSSYNEQFF.

This sequence joins TRBV11-2 and TRBJ2-1; the TCRdb call, TRBD1, lacks DNA for checking. Per the germline V gene, CDR1 is SGHAT and CDR2 is FQNNGV. The CDR3 consists of 21 residues. This chain's CDR3 is CASSLFWGRPKNYSSYNEQFF.

The chain carries TRBV6-1 and TRBJ2-1; TCRdb gives TRBD1 as the D gene, but with no DNA this cannot be confirmed. CDR1 is MNHNS, CDR2 SASEGT, per germline. The CDR3 runs to 14 residues. CDR3 loop: CASSERLGGTVKFF.

V is TRBV9 and J is TRBJ1-1. Germline V gives CDR1 SGDLS, CDR2 YYNGEE. The CDR3 totals 14 residues. The CDR3: CASSVGLLDTEAFF.

The chain recombines TRBV5-4 with TRBJ2-2; TCRdb lists TRBD1, though no DNA is available to test this call. The CDR3 is 13 amino acids. CDR1 SGHNT and CDR2 YYREEE come from the germline V gene (reference sequence). The CDR3 protein is CASSKGDTGELFF.

CDR3 in amino acids: CSVVPRRPTEAFF. V usage is TRBV29-1 and J usage is TRBJ1-1; TCRdb returns TRBD1, unconfirmable since there is no DNA. Germline CDR1 SQVTM, CDR2 ANQGSEA. CDR3 length: 13 amino acids.

The rearrangement uses TRBV7-2 and TRBJ2-7; TCRdb returns TRBD1, unconfirmable since there is no DNA. The CDR3 runs to 14 residues. Germline lookup yields CDR1 SGHTA and CDR2 FQGNSA. The CDR3 reads CASSRRDGKYEQYF.

J is TRBJ2-7 and V is TRBV6-5; TCRdb names TRBD1, which stays unverified in the absence of DNA. The CDR3 is 16 residues long. Germline loops: CDR1 MNHEY, CDR2 SVGAGI. The CDR3 sequence: CASSYRGTGGGYEQYF.

The chain has TRBV29-1 and TRBJ2-3; TCRdb's D call of TRBD1 is untestable without DNA. Germline loops: CDR1 SQVTM, CDR2 ANQGSEA. The length of the CDR3 is 15 residues. Here the CDR3 reads CSVDFPLGGADTQYF.

The chain's CDR3 is CSARRAGSGYGYTF. The J gene is TRBJ1-2, the V gene TRBV20-1; TCRdb's D call of TRBD1 is untestable without DNA. This CDR3 spans 14 amino acids. CDR1 and CDR2 from the germline V gene are DFQATT and SNEGSKA (reference sequence).

The chain couples TRBV28 to TRBJ2-7; TCRdb reports TRBD1, a call that lacks DNA to check it against. The CDR3 covers 17 residues. CDR1 is MDHEN, CDR2 SYDVKM, per germline. CDR3 residues: CASMQRTGDENSYEQYF.

The V call is TRBV5-1, the J call TRBJ1-4. The CDR3 spans 14 residues. Germline lookup yields CDR1 SGHRS and CDR2 YFSETQ. The CDR3 here is CASSSTATNEKLFF.

CDR3 protein: CASSQEGGGTFTGELFF. This sequence joins TRBV4-2 and TRBJ2-2; TCRdb's D call, TRBD2, is unchecked because there is no DNA. This CDR3 region has 17 residues. The germline V gene has CDR1 LGHNA and CDR2 YNFKEQ.

The CDR3 is CAISESTDPSGVHF. The chain couples TRBV10-3 to TRBJ1-6. Germline CDR1 is ENHRY and CDR2 is SYGVKD. The CDR3 runs 14 residues.

The V gene is TRBV20-1, the J gene TRBJ2-1; TCRdb's D gene call, TRBD1, goes unchecked for lack of DNA. CDR1 and CDR2 from the germline V gene are DFQATT and SNEGSKA (reference sequence). The CDR3 runs 13 residues. Here the CDR3 reads CSANPPGAFEQFF.

The chain is built from TRBV10-3 and TRBJ2-1; the TRBD2 assignment by TCRdb is unverifiable without DNA. Germline lookup yields CDR1 ENHRY and CDR2 SYGVKD. The CDR3 spans 15 residues. CDR3 amino acids: CAISESLGGPFEQFF.

CDR3 in amino acids: CSVMMGWDANNEQFF. The rearrangement uses TRBV29-1 and TRBJ2-1; TCRdb designates TRBD1, a call that cannot be tested without DNA. The germline V gene encodes CDR1 SQVTM and CDR2 ANQGSEA. CDR3 length equals 15 residues.

The chain has TRBV20-1 and TRBJ2-5; checking the TCRdb D call of TRBD2 is not possible without DNA. The germline gives CDR1 DFQATT, CDR2 SNEGSKA (reference sequence). This CDR3 spans 16 amino acids. This CDR3 reads CSARDWRTGSAETQYF.

This chain links TRBV30 with TRBJ1-5. There are 13 residues in the CDR3. Germline V gene data show CDR1 as GTSNPN and CDR2 as SVGIG (reference sequence). CDR3 in amino acids: CAWSERVGQPQHF.

The rearrangement joins TRBV19 to TRBJ1-1; lacking DNA, the TRBD1 call made by TCRdb goes unchecked. Germline CDR1 and CDR2: LNHDA and SQIVND (reference sequence). The CDR3 loop spans 15 amino acids. The CDR3 loop is CASSLNGGANTEAFF.

V and J are TRBV6-1 and TRBJ1-4; TCRdb names TRBD1, which stays unverified in the absence of DNA. Germline CDR1 MNHNS, CDR2 SASEGT. The CDR3 is made up of 14 amino acids. The CDR3 sequence: CASVEGAYNEKLFF.

This sequence joins TRBV12-3 or TRBV12-4 and TRBJ2-3. The CDR3 consists of 15 residues. This CDR3 reads CASSLRVGGTDTQYF.

The rearrangement links TRBV28 to TRBJ1-4; the TCRdb D gene call, TRBD1, has no DNA to confirm it. Germline V lookup: CDR1 MDHEN, CDR2 SYDVKM. The CDR3 covers 16 residues. The CDR3 sequence is CASSPTPGGANEKLFF.

This chain joins TRBV10-3 and TRBJ2-7; TCRdb outputs TRBD2, but without DNA this stays unchecked. This CDR3 contains 16 residues. Germline values: CDR1 ENHRY, CDR2 SYGVKD. This chain's CDR3 is CAISESPAGGGYEQYF.

The chain carries TRBV7-8 and TRBJ1-1. The CDR3 length is 13 residues. The V gene's germline CDR1 is SGHVS and CDR2 FQNEAQ. The CDR3 loop reads CASNLGLYTEAFF.